This TCR beta chain originates from a study of shared clonotypes between healthy human individuals. Study-wide results and limits: In a handful of donors, about 5% of naive CD4 clonotypes appeared in common. Genetic and exposure-history diversity was limited by the few donors. Sampling involved blood alone; tissue repertoires likely differ. Large sequencing depth failed to make sorted-subset sequencing complete, rarefaction showed.

About this clone: The antigen is unknown.

In germline, CDR1 is ENHRY, CDR2 SYGVKD. J was trimmed by 5 bases and V by 0 bases; bases with no gene match: 4. This CDR3 has 15 residues. Sequenced by immunoSEQ multiplex PCR; TCRdb stores in-frame clones only, minus some. The sample records 1.4 million or so clones, just under 99% being singletons. J is TRBJ2-1 and V is TRBV10-3, with 7 bases lining up with TRBD2. What was sequenced was naive CD4+ T cells sorted from blood. Specified subset: CD45RA+ positively selected. The sequence was obtained from a man aged 25 to 40 in good health. The CDR3 region has the DNA TGTGCCATCAGTGAGTCCTGGCTAGCGGACAATGAGCAGTTCTTC. Protein product: CAISESWLADNEQFF.